What follows are 18 T cell receptor beta chains derived from one specimen sequenced in a study of CD8+ T cells in alopecia areata. Treatment defined: oral pan-JAK inhibitor, 5-10 mg twice daily. RNA extraction was followed by reverse transcription into cDNA, which acted as the sequencing template. Some clones are missing from TCRdb's copy, which holds only in-frame ones; the method was immunoSEQ multiplex PCR. Altogether some 95,000 clones are present, roughly two fifths being singletons, with the ten largest covering more than 15%. The specimen comprised CD8+ T cells sorted from blood, sampled at week 24, from a patient treated with tofacitinib. Every receptor here comes from a human donor with alopecia areata.

The rearrangement joins TRBV4-1 to TRBJ2-7; no clear D gene. Germline loops: CDR1 MGHRA, CDR2 YSYEKL. Trimming removed 1 base from V and 3 bases from J, with 10 bases in between. The CDR3 contains 14 residues. The CDR3 loop is CASSQGTGRYEQYF. The CDR3 region has the DNA TGCGCCAGCAGCCAAGGCACGGGTCGCTACGAGCAGTACTTC.

This chain connects TRBV19 to TRBJ2-7; 8 bases agree with TRBD1. CDR1 is LNHDA, CDR2 SQIVND, per germline (reference sequence). The CDR3 has 14 amino acids. After removal of 8 bases from V and 2 bases from J, the junction contained 8 bases not matched to a gene. The CDR3 loop reads CASGVAGGPYEQYF. The CDR3 nucleotides read TGTGCCAGTGGCGTGGCAGGGGGCCCCTACGAGCAGTACTTC.

The chain is built from TRBV25-1 and TRBJ2-7; no clear D. Germline CDR1 reads MGHDK; CDR2 reads SYGVNS. V was shortened by 5 bases and J by 3 bases, with 11 bases between the two germline ends. The CDR3 is 13 amino acids. The DNA for the CDR3 is TGTGCCAGCAGTCTGGGGATGAACTACGAGCAGTACTTC. This translates into CASSLGMNYEQYF.

In its sample, this clone was seen a few times. V usage is TRBV5-1 and J usage is TRBJ1-2; D might be TRBD1 (6 bases). Per germline, CDR1 SGHRS and CDR2 YFSETQ. Trimming took 0 bases from V and 3 from J, leaving 12 bases between them. CDR3 size: 15 residues. The CDR3 DNA reads TGCGCCAGCAGCTTGGCCGAGGGGGGCGACTATGGCTACACCTTC. Translating it yields CASSLAEGGDYGYTF.

The rearrangement links TRBV6-1 to TRBJ2-5; D possibly corresponds to TRBD1 (5 bases). Germline V lookup: CDR1 MNHNS, CDR2 SASEGT. This CDR3 is built from 14 residues. V was clipped by 5 bases and J by 5 bases, with 15 bases between them. For the CDR3, the DNA is TGTGCCAGCAGTTTACCTGGGGCTGGGGAGACCCAGTACTTC. Residues: CASSLPGAGETQYF.

The rearrangement uses TRBV4-2 and TRBJ2-3, with 15 bases lining up with TRBD2. This CDR3 spans 19 amino acids. CDR1 is LGHNA, CDR2 YNFKEQ, per germline. The trim removed 4 bases at V and 4 bases at J, leaving 12 bases unmatched. This chain's CDR3 is CASSPGLAGGPVQADTQYF. CDR3 DNA: TGTGCCAGCAGCCCCGGACTAGCGGGAGGGCCCGTTCAGGCAGATACGCAGTATTTT.

V usage is TRBV5-4 and J usage is TRBJ2-7; D may match TRBD1 or TRBD2 (5 bases each). Germline CDR1 reads SGHNT; CDR2 reads YYREEE (reference sequence). The ends were cut back, 3 bases at V and 12 bases at J, with 13 bases in the middle. The CDR3 extends over 11 amino acids. The CDR3 region is CASSSSGTVYF. Written as DNA, the CDR3 is TGTGCCAGCAGCTCCTCAGGGACGGTGTACTTC.

The rearrangement links TRBV28 to TRBJ1-1, with D uncertain. Trimming stripped 7 bases from V and 4 bases from J, with 19 bases between. The CDR3 length is 15 residues. Germline loops: CDR1 MDHEN, CDR2 SYDVKM. DNA for the CDR3: TGTGCCAGCATCCTATCCAGGCCAACGGGCACTGAAGCTTTCTTT. It translates to CASILSRPTGTEAFF.

This chain links TRBV19 with TRBJ2-2, with D maybe TRBD2 (5 bases). The CDR3 extends over 15 amino acids. Germline V CDR1 and CDR2: LNHDA, SQIVND (reference sequence). V lost 3 bases, J lost 6 bases, and 14 bases lay in between. The CDR3 region is CASSMALGGSGELFF. The CDR3 nucleotides read TGTGCCAGTAGTATGGCCCTCGGCGGGTCCGGGGAGCTGTTTTTT.

The V gene is TRBV6-5, the J gene TRBJ2-2; D not certain. The ends were cut back, 0 bases at V and 7 bases at J, with 12 bases in the middle. CDR3 length equals 15 residues. Germline V gives CDR1 MNHEY, CDR2 SVGAGI. The CDR3 DNA reads TGTGCCAGCAGTTACTCGATTTCGGGTTTCGGGGAGCTGTTTTTT. Protein sequence: CASSYSISGFGELFF.

The chain couples TRBV19 to TRBJ1-1, with D possibly being TRBD1 (6 bases). Germline assignment: CDR1 LNHDA and CDR2 SQIVND (reference sequence). This CDR3 comprises 12 residues. Trimming removed 7 bases from V and 10 bases from J, with 16 bases in between. The DNA for the CDR3 is TGTGCCAGTACCACAGGGTCGGGGGGAGCTTTCTTT. It translates to CASTTGSGGAFF.

The rearrangement links TRBV5-1 to TRBJ2-7; D may be TRBD2 (5 bases). Germline V gives CDR1 SGHRS, CDR2 YFSETQ. The V end lost 4 bases, the J end lost 3 bases, and 14 bases lay between the germline ends. CDR3 length equals 14 residues. The CDR3 DNA is TGCGCCAGCAGCACGAGGACGGGAAACTACGAGCAGTACTTC. Amino acid sequence: CASSTRTGNYEQYF.

This rearrangement joins TRBV9 to TRBJ2-3; D call uncertain. In germline, CDR1 is SGDLS, CDR2 YYNGEE. The ends were cut back, 4 bases at V and 0 bases at J, with 12 bases in the middle. CDR3 size: 15 residues. The CDR3 bases are TGTGCCAGCAGCATAGGAGTTGGGAGCACAGATACGCAGTATTTT. Translation gives CASSIGVGSTDTQYF.

This clone was found a few times. V and J are TRBV14 and TRBJ2-7; tentatively, D is TRBD1 or TRBD2 (6 bases each). The CDR3 is 13 residues long. Trimming removed 6 bases at V and 3 bases at J, with 12 bases between. CDR1 and CDR2 from the germline V gene are SGHDN and FVKESK. The DNA of the CDR3 is TGTGCCAGCAGTGGGGGGCGTCTCTACGAGCAGTACTTC. As protein: CASSGGRLYEQYF. The full variable domain, in which reference TRBV14 and TRBJ2-7 provide the parts outside the CDR3, is EAGVTQFPSHSVIEKGQTVTLRCDPISGHDNLYWYRRVMGKEIKFLLHFVKESKQDESGMPNNRFLAERTGGTYSTLKVQPAELEDSGVYFCASSGGRLYEQYFGPGTRLTVT.

The V gene is TRBV7-9, the J gene TRBJ2-5; 7 bases are shared with TRBD1. The CDR3 covers 15 residues. Germline trimming cut 5 bases from V and 1 base from J; bases unmatched to any gene: 7. The germline V gene encodes CDR1 SEHNR and CDR2 FQNEAQ (reference sequence). The chain's CDR3 is CASSGVGQTQETQYF. CDR3 in DNA: TGTGCCAGCAGCGGCGTGGGACAGACCCAAGAGACCCAGTACTTC.

The chain carries TRBV27 and TRBJ2-1, with 11 positions matching TRBD1. There are 15 residues in the CDR3. Trimming cost V 6 bases and J 7 bases; bases outside gene matches: 8. Germline CDR1 MNHEY, CDR2 SMNVEV (reference sequence). CDR3 sequence: CASSLGTGGSNEQFF. The CDR3 region has the DNA TGTGCCAGCAGCCTCGGGACAGGGGGATCGAATGAGCAGTTCTTC.

The chain carries TRBV5-1 and TRBJ1-2; 8 bases fit TRBD1. This CDR3 is 13 amino acids long. Germline V CDR1 and CDR2: SGHRS, YFSETQ. The V and J ends lost 0 bases and 7 bases, in that order; junction bases with no gene match: 2. CDR3 loop: CASSLGQGSGYTF. The CDR3 DNA reads as TGCGCCAGCAGCTTGGGACAGGGGTCTGGCTACACCTTC.

The chain employs TRBV29-1 and TRBJ2-5; D may be TRBD2 (5 bases). Germline assignment: CDR1 SQVTM and CDR2 ANQGSEA. This CDR3 contains 15 residues. The germline V and J ends were trimmed by 5 bases and 0 bases, with 16 bases remaining between them. The CDR3 spells CSVTPAEEYQETQYF. The CDR3 region has the DNA TGCAGCGTTACCCCAGCGGAGGAATACCAAGAGACCCAGTACTTC.